The entry below gives a single T cell receptor beta chain sequence along with its context. Its antigen is as yet unknown. The data originate from a study of T cell responses to AZD1222 COVID-19 vaccine. The CDR3 is 14 residues long. The J segment lost 6 bases and the V segment lost 3 bases, leaving 7 bases of the junction unmatched. CDR1 and CDR2 (germline): LGHNA, YNFKEQ. Measured with immunoSEQ multiplex PCR; TCRdb has only the in-frame clones, and not every one. The top ten clones hold 5% of a sample with around 100,000 clones, around 83% of them seen once. Study-level findings and limits: Just 5 to 7 AZD1222 recipients were seropositive at baseline.

The TCR comes from an adult in good health. The gene calls are TRBV4-2 and TRBJ2-7; 8 bases are a match to TRBD1. This sample comprised peripheral blood, obtained on day 0 of AZD1222 vaccination. CDR3 sequence reads: CASSQRTGFGEQYF. Here the CDR3 DNA reads TGTGCCAGCAGCCAGCGGACAGGGTTCGGCGAGCAGTACTTC.